This TCR beta chain stems from a study of cytomegalovirus exposure and HLA in healthy donors. Findings of the study overall: There were reportedly fewer N-insertions in an Asian-associated ancestry cluster than the approximately 640-donor mean, in a later analysis. V- and J-gene trimming in TCR beta was tied to a missense DCLRE1C variant by an analysis performed later.

About this clone: The antigen is undetermined.

Primers for the PCR totalled 60 Vbeta and 13 Jbeta. Assay used: immunoSEQ multiplex PCR; TCRdb lists only in-frame clones, some missing. In all, the sample yields 65,000 to 80,000 clones. The CDR3 is 14 residues long. V shed 4 bases and J 8 bases; nucleotides not matched to a gene: 10. Germline CDR1 reads SNHLY; CDR2 reads FYNNEI. This rearrangement joins TRBV2 to TRBJ1-2; 7 bases match TRBD1. Sequenced sample: PBMCs. This TCR derives from a female donor in good health and CMV-seropositive. Here the CDR3 reads CASSGQGGSTGYTF. CDR3 coding DNA: TGTGCCAGCAGTGGTCAGGGGGGATCCACGGGCTACACCTTC.